Each of the 5 T cell receptor beta chains below was sequenced from the same sample in a study of memory CD8 T cells in hepatitis C reinfection. Some clones are missing from TCRdb's copy, which holds only in-frame ones; the method was immunoSEQ multiplex PCR. Of some 50,000 clones in the sample, roughly nine tenths were seen once. Time point indicated: late/post reinfection, 12 to 24 weeks after detection. No in vitro expansion preceded TCR sequencing of the sorted cells. The material sequenced was naive CD8+ T cells sorted from blood. The receptors shown here come from a man aged 18 to 30 with hepatitis C virus infection.

A remark on this clone: Other DNA variants within this sample encode the same CDR3. The V call is TRBV7-9, the J call TRBJ2-7, with D possibly TRBD2 on 5 matching bases. V was pared by 1 base and J by 12 bases, with 16 bases between. The CDR3 is made up of 13 amino acids. Germline CDR1 reads SEHNR; CDR2 reads FQNEAQ (reference sequence). The chain's CDR3 is CASSLGTTGSAYV. The CDR3 bases are TGTGCCAGCAGCTTAGGTACGACGGGGAGCGCGTACGTC.

The J gene is TRBJ2-3, the V gene TRBV7-2, with 14 nucleotides matching TRBD2. The CDR3 is 15 amino acids. Germline V lookup: CDR1 SGHTA, CDR2 FQGNSA. The J segment lost 4 bases and the V segment lost 5 bases, leaving 2 bases of the junction unmatched. The CDR3 nucleotides read TGTGCCAGCAGCCCGACTAGCGGGGGGGCAGATACGCAGTATTTT. Translated, it gives CASSPTSGGADTQYF.

The chain employs TRBV5-1 and TRBJ2-2; D call uncertain. The germline V gene encodes CDR1 SGHRS and CDR2 YFSETQ. The CDR3 is made up of 13 amino acids. Trimming left V 4 bases short and J 8 bases short, with 12 bases between. The CDR3 DNA sequence: TGCGCCAGCAGCCTGCGGCCGTGGGGGGAGCTGTTTTTT. This gives the protein CASSLRPWGELFF.

CDR3 sequence: CASGLGLGIYEQYF. The CDR3 nucleotides are TGTGCTAGTGGTTTGGGCCTCGGGATCTACGAGCAGTACTTC. The chain links TRBV12-5 to TRBJ2-7; possibly TRBD2 for D (5 bases). V shed 1 base and J shed 3 bases, with 10 bases lying between them. CDR1 and CDR2 (germline): LGHNT, FRNRAP. The CDR3 contains 14 residues. The full variable domain, its missing parts supplied by reference TRBV12-5 and TRBJ2-7, is DARVTQTPRHKVTEMGQEVTMRCQPILGHNTVFWYRQTMMQGLELLAYFRNRAPLDDSGMPKDRFSAEMPDATLATLKIQPSEPRDSAVYFCASGLGLGIYEQYFGPGTRLTVT.

The chain recombines TRBV9 with TRBJ2-7; TRBD1 matches 8 bases. Germline lookup yields CDR1 SGDLS and CDR2 YYNGEE. The CDR3 has 14 amino acids. After removal of 4 bases from V and 1 base from J, the junction contained 4 bases not matched to a gene. The DNA for the CDR3 is TGTGCCAGCAGCCCGGGGGACAGGTCCTACGAGCAGTACTTC. Translation: CASSPGDRSYEQYF.